The rows below give T cell receptor beta chains drawn from one sample of a study of OX40 agonist ivuxolimab in advanced cancers. TCRdb's copy holds only in-frame clones and misses some; the assay was immunoSEQ multiplex PCR. Of tens of thousands of clones in the sample, roughly nine tenths are singletons; the top ten hold approximately 4%. The sequencing here drew on CD4+ or CD8+ T cells sorted from blood, taken in a trial of the OX40 agonist ivuxolimab. The origin of the receptors is an adult with an advanced solid tumor such as melanoma, head and neck, liver or kidney cancer. CDR3s include the opening cysteine and the closing phenylalanine or tryptophan. Fields, in order: CDR3 DNA, CDR3 protein, J gene, D gene, V gene. The D gene is left open where the match is weak.

DNA: TGTGCCAGTAGTAACGCAGCCTCTATGACCACAGATACGCAGTATTTT
CDR3: CASSNAASMTTDTQYF
J: TRBJ2-3
D: .
V: TRBV19

DNA: TGTGCCACCGGACAGCCGTATCAGCCCCAGCATTTT
CDR3: CATGQPYQPQHF
J: TRBJ1-5
D: .
V: TRBV19

DNA: TGTGCCAGCAGCGGGACTCCTTACACCCATGGCTACACCTTC
CDR3: CASSGTPYTHGYTF
J: TRBJ1-2
D: .
V: TRBV21-1

DNA: TGTGCCAGTAGCCCGGGACAAACTGCCGGAGCTTTCTTT
CDR3: CASSPGQTAGAFF
J: TRBJ1-1
D: .
V: TRBV19

DNA: TGCGCCAGCAGCCAAGAGGTGACAGGGGGAAACACCATATATTTT
CDR3: CASSQEVTGGNTIYF
J: TRBJ1-3
D: TRBD1
V: TRBV4-3

DNA: TGTGCCAGCAGTTCCGCCGGACTAGCGGGGGTACTTGAGCAGTTCTTC
CDR3: CASSSAGLAGVLEQFF
J: TRBJ2-1
D: TRBD2
V: TRBV11-1

DNA: TGTGCCTCCCGCGCGGAGGGCCCGAACACTGAAGCTTTCTTT
CDR3: CASRAEGPNTEAFF
J: TRBJ1-1
D: .
V: TRBV10-3

DNA: TGTGCCAGCAGGAGGCGAGAGCAGTACTTC
CDR3: CASRRREQYF
J: TRBJ2-7
D: .
V: TRBV2

DNA: TGTGCCAGCAGTTATGAGCTAGCAACGGGCAATGAGCAGTTCTTC
CDR3: CASSYELATGNEQFF
J: TRBJ2-1
D: .
V: TRBV6-4

DNA: TGTGCCAGCAGCCTTAGCGGGGGGGTCTACGAGCAGTACTTC
CDR3: CASSLSGGVYEQYF
J: TRBJ2-7
D: TRBD2
V: TRBV7-2

DNA: TGTGCCACCCAGCAATCGGCGAGTTCACCCCTCCACTTT
CDR3: CATQQSASSPLHF
J: TRBJ1-6
D: .
V: TRBV27

DNA: TGTGCCAGCAGTTCCCATATTGAGTCCCAGCATTTT
CDR3: CASSSHIESQHF
J: TRBJ1-5
D: .
V: TRBV28

DNA: TGTGCCAGCAGCTTAGTCGGGGGGGCGGGCCAAGAGACCCAGTACTTC
CDR3: CASSLVGGAGQETQYF
J: TRBJ2-5
D: TRBD2
V: TRBV7-2

DNA: TGTGCCAGCAGCTTAGCGCATTCGGGGGAGCAGTACTTC
CDR3: CASSLAHSGEQYF
J: TRBJ2-7
D: .
V: TRBV7-9

DNA: TGTGCCAGCAGCTTTAAGGGGGCTAACTATGGCTACACCTTC
CDR3: CASSFKGANYGYTF
J: TRBJ1-2
D: .
V: TRBV7-9

DNA: TGTGCCAGCAGTTTAGGGCTAGCGGGGCGCCGGGGTCAAGAGACCCAGTACTTC
CDR3: CASSLGLAGRRGQETQYF
J: TRBJ2-5
D: TRBD2
V: TRBV28

DNA: TGTGCCAGCAGCTCCTCAACCACACGGGATGAGCAGTTCTTC
CDR3: CASSSSTTRDEQFF
J: TRBJ2-1
D: .
V: TRBV5-5